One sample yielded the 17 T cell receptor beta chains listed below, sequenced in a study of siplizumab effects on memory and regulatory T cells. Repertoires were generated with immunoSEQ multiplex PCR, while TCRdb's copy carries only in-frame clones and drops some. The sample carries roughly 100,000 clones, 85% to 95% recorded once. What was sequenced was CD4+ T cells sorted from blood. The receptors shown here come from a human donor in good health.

CDR3 in amino acids: CASSSRTGSLYGYTF. The CDR3, as DNA: TGCGCCAGCAGCTCAAGGACAGGGAGTCTCTATGGCTACACCTTC. The chain couples TRBV4-3 to TRBJ1-2; TRBD1 matches 8 bases. With V trimmed by 5 bases and J by 4 bases, 9 bases remained unmatched. Germline CDR1 is LGHNA and CDR2 is YSLEER. The CDR3 is 15 amino acids.

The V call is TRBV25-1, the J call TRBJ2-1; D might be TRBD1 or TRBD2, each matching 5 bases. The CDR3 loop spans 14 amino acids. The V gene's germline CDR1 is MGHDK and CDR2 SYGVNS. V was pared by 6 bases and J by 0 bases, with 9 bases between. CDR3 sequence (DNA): TGTGCCAGCAGGGGGGATCTCTCCTACAATGAGCAGTTCTTC. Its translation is CASRGDLSYNEQFF. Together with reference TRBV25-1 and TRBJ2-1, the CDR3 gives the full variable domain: EADIYQTPRYLVIGTGKKITLECSQTMGHDKMYWYQQDPGMELHLIHYSYGVNSTEKGDLSSESTVSRIRTEHFPLTLESARPSHTSQYLCASRGDLSYNEQFFGPGTRLTVL.

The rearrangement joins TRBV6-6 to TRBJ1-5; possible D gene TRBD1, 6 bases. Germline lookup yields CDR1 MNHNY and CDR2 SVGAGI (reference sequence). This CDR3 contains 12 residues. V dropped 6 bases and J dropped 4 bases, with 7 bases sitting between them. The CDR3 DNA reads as TGTGCCAGCAGCCAGGGGAATCAGCCCCAGCATTTT. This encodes CASSQGNQPQHF.

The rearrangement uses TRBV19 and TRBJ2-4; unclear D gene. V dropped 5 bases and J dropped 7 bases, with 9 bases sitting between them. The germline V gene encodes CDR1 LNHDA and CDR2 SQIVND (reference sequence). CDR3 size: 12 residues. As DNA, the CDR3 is TGTGCCAGTAGTGAGACACAGAACATTCAGTACTTC. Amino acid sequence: CASSETQNIQYF.

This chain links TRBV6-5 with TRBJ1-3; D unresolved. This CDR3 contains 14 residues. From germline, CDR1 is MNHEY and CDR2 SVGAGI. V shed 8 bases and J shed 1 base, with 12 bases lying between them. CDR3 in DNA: TGTGCCAGCGGTCGGGCTCAGTCTGGAAACACCATATATTTT. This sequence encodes CASGRAQSGNTIYF.

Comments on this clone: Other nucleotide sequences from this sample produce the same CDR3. The CDR3 region is CASSLLETQYF. The DNA of the CDR3 is TGTGCCAGCAGCTTACTAGAGACCCAGTACTTC. The chain uses TRBV7-8 and TRBJ2-5, with D hard to call. The CDR3 contains 11 residues. Germline V gene data show CDR1 as SGHVS and CDR2 as FQNEAQ. The germline V and J ends were trimmed by 2 bases and 4 bases, with 2 bases remaining between them.

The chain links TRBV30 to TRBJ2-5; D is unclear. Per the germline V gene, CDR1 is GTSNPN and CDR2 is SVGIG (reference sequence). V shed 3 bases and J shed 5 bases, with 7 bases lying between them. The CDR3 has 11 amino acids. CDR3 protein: CAWSVMETQYF. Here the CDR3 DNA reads TGTGCCTGGAGCGTCATGGAGACCCAGTACTTC.

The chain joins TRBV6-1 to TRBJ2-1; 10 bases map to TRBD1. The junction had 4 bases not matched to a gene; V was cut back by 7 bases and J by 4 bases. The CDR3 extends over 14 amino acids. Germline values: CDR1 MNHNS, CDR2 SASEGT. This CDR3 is CASTWGQGYNEQFF. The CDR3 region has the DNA TGTGCCAGCACTTGGGGACAGGGGTACAATGAGCAGTTCTTC.

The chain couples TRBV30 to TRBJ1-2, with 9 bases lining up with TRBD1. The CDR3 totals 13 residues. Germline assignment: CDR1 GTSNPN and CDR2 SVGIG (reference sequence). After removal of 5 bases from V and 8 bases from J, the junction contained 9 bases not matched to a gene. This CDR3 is CAWSPGQGTGYTF. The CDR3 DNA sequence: TGTGCCTGGTCTCCGGGACAGGGCACAGGCTACACCTTC.

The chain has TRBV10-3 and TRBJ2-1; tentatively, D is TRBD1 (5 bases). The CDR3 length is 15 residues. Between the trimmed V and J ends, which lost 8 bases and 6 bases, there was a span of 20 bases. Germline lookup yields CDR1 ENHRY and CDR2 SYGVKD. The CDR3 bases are TGTGCCATCTTCGACAGTCGCTTTACGGGCAATGAGCAGTTCTTC. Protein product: CAIFDSRFTGNEQFF.

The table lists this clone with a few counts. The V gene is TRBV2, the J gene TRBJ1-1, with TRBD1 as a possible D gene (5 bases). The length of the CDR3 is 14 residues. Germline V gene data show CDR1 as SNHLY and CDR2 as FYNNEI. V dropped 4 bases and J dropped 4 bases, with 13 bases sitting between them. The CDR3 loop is CASSVEGRVTEAFF. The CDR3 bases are TGTGCCAGCAGTGTTGAGGGGAGGGTCACTGAAGCTTTCTTT.

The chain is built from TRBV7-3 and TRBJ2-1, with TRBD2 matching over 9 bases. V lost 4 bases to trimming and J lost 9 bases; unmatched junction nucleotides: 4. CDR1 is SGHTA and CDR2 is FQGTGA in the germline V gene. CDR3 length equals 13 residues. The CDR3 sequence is CASSYSGSGEQFF. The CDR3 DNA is TGTGCCAGCAGCTATAGCGGGAGCGGTGAGCAGTTCTTC.

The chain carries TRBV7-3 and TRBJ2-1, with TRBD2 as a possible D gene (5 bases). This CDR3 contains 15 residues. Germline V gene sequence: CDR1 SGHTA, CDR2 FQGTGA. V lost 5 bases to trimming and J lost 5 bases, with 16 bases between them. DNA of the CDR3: TGTGCCAGCAGCCCCCGTGGGAGCGGCCACAATGAGCAGTTCTTC. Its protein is CASSPRGSGHNEQFF.

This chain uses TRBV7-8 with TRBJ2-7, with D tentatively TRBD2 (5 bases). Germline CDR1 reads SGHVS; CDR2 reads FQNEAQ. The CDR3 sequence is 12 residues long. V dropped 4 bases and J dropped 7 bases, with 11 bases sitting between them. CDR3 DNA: TGTGCCAGCAGCTCAAATACGGGGGAGCAGTACTTC. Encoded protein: CASSSNTGEQYF.

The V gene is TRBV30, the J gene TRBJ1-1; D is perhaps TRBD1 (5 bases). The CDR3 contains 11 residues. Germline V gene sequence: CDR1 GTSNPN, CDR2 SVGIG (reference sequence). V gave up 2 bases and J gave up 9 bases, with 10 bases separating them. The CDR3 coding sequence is TGTGCCTGGAGTCGGGCAGGGAAAGCTTTCTTT. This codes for CAWSRAGKAFF.

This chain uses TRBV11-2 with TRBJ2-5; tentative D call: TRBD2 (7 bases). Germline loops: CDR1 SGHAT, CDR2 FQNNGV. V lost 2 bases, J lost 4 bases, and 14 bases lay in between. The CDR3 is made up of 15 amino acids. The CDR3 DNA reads TGTGCCAGCAGCTTACTTGGGGGGGCAGGAGAGACCCAGTACTTC. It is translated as CASSLLGGAGETQYF.

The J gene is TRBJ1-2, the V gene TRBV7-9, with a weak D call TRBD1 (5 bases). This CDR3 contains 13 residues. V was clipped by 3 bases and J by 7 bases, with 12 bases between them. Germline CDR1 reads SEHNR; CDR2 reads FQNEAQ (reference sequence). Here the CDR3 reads CASSFGGLSGYTF. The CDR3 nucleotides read TGTGCCAGCAGCTTTGGGGGTTTGTCTGGCTACACCTTC.